The clone carrying this T cell receptor beta chain showed up just once. Using immunoSEQ multiplex PCR, the repertoire was profiled, and TCRdb retains in-frame clones only, with some absent. The repertoire holds 150,000 to 200,000 clones, around 84% seen once, with around 7% in the top ten. With 6 bases clipped from V and 3 bases from J, the junction kept 9 bases outside the gene matches. This CDR3 comprises 16 residues. Germline V gene data show CDR1 as MDHEN and CDR2 as SYDVKM. This sample was included in a study of cytomegalovirus exposure and HLA in healthy donors. The donors were in the 120-subject validation cohort, distinct from the roughly 700-subject first cohort.

This TCR was sampled from a man between 18 and 35 years old in good health and CMV-seropositive. The chain links TRBV28 to TRBJ2-3; 10 bases agree with TRBD1. The sample taken for sequencing was PBMCs. CDR3 protein: CASSDRGRIITDTQYF. The CDR3 region has the DNA TGTGCCAGCAGCGACAGGGGGCGGATTATTACAGATACGCAGTATTTT.